This entry concerns a single T cell receptor (beta chain). The sample originates from a study of cytomegalovirus exposure and HLA in healthy donors. Germline V gene lookup returns CDR1 SGHTA and CDR2 FQGNSA. The CDR3 is 16 residues long. The V and J ends lost 3 bases and 5 bases, in that order; junction bases with no gene match: 2. PCR employed 60 Vbeta and 13 Jbeta primers. The repertoire was sequenced with immunoSEQ multiplex PCR; TCRdb's copy has only in-frame clones and lacks some. The table shows around 170,000 clones, with 81% occurring only once. The receptor was derived from a man aged 50 or older in good health and CMV-seronegative. What was sequenced was PBMCs. The V and J genes are TRBV7-2 and TRBJ2-1, with TRBD2 identical over 15 bases. As DNA, the CDR3 is TGTGCCAGCAGCTTTGGGACTAGCGGGGGGAACAATGAGCAGTTCTTC. Protein: CASSFGTSGGNNEQFF. The full variable domain, with the rest looked up from reference TRBV7-2 and TRBJ2-1, is GAGVSQSPSNKVTEKGKDVELRCDPISGHTALYWYRQSLGQGLEFLIYFQGNSAPDKSGLPSDRFSAERTGGSVSTLTIQRTQQEDSAVYLCASSFGTSGGNNEQFFGPGTRLTVL.